The 30 T cell receptor beta chains reported below all come from one sample, sequenced in a study of a mutant IDH1 vaccine in newly diagnosed glioma. As for time point: week 47, end of study. Topical imiquimod accompanied each vaccine dose, which consisted of 300 ug of mutant IDH1 20-mer peptide. Antigen specificity for these receptors is unknown. TCRdb keeps only in-frame clones here, not all; method: immunoSEQ multiplex PCR. This table holds tens of thousands of clones, around 84% found once. Sequences were derived from PBMCs, sampled from a glioma patient whose treatment included an IDH1 peptide vaccine. These receptors all stem from a woman aged 25 to 39 with glioma. Some clones in this sample may be carry-over from other donors' samples.

The chain is built from TRBV30 and TRBJ1-3; perhaps TRBD1 as D (5 bases). CDR1 and CDR2 (germline): GTSNPN, SVGIG (reference sequence). This CDR3 region has 16 residues. V lost 4 bases to trimming and J lost 2 bases, with 18 bases between them. The CDR3 is CAWKGTGLRAGNTIYF. CDR3 nucleotide sequence: TGTGCCTGGAAGGGAACGGGGCTTCGGGCTGGAAACACCATATATTTT.

This sequence joins TRBV19 and TRBJ1-1, with D perhaps matching TRBD1 (5 bases). The CDR3 totals 15 residues. Deletions cut 5 bases from V and 2 bases from J, with 15 bases between. Germline V gene lookup returns CDR1 LNHDA and CDR2 SQIVND (reference sequence). The CDR3 protein is CASSLPTDLNTEAFF. The DNA of the CDR3 is TGTGCCAGTAGTTTACCGACAGACCTTAACACTGAAGCTTTCTTT.

J is TRBJ1-2 and V is TRBV19, with 8 bases aligning to TRBD1. The germline gives CDR1 LNHDA, CDR2 SQIVND (reference sequence). The CDR3 spans 15 residues. V was pared by 4 bases and J by 4 bases, with 8 bases of the junction left unmatched. CDR3 loop: CASSRDRSTVYGYTF. In DNA form, the CDR3 reads TGTGCCAGTAGTAGGGACAGGTCTACTGTCTATGGCTACACCTTC.

Here the CDR3 reads CASSVNGGTGGGGDTQYF. As DNA, the CDR3 is TGTGCCAGCAGCGTAAACGGTGGGACTGGAGGAGGCGGGGATACGCAGTATTTT. The chain is built from TRBV9 and TRBJ2-3; a possible D gene is TRBD2 (6 bases). CDR1 SGDLS and CDR2 YYNGEE come from the germline V gene. The CDR3 extends over 18 amino acids. Trimming removed 1 base from V and 6 bases from J, with 24 bases in between.

This sequence joins TRBV4-1 and TRBJ2-7; 7 bases align to TRBD2. The CDR3 has 14 residues. Germline trimming cut 0 bases from V and 2 bases from J; bases unmatched to any gene: 1. Germline V gives CDR1 MGHRA, CDR2 YSYEKL. CDR3: CASSQDLAAYEQYF. For the CDR3, the DNA is TGCGCCAGCAGCCAAGACCTAGCGGCCTACGAGCAGTACTTC.

The chain employs TRBV14 and TRBJ1-2, with D tentatively TRBD1 (6 bases). CDR1 and CDR2 (germline): SGHDN, FVKESK. Trimming cost V 5 bases and J 1 base, with 14 bases left between them. This CDR3 contains 15 residues. The CDR3 coding sequence is TGTGCCAGCAGCGATAGACAGGAGTATAACTATGGCTACACCTTC. As protein: CASSDRQEYNYGYTF.

The rearrangement links TRBV7-9 to TRBJ1-1; no firm D call. With 2 bases removed from V and 4 bases from J, the gap between germline ends came to 5 bases. The CDR3 runs to 12 residues. Germline V gene data show CDR1 as SEHNR and CDR2 as FQNEAQ (reference sequence). CDR3 nucleotide sequence: TGTGCCAGCAGCTTACAGAGCACTGAAGCTTTCTTT. Translating it yields CASSLQSTEAFF.

The chain couples TRBV2 to TRBJ1-4; tentative D call: TRBD1 (6 bases). From germline, CDR1 is SNHLY and CDR2 FYNNEI. CDR3 size: 17 residues. V shed 6 bases and J shed 3 bases, with 20 bases lying between them. The CDR3 reads CASSRDRNSLPNEKLFF. The CDR3 coding sequence is TGTGCCAGCAGCCGCGACAGGAACTCACTCCCTAATGAAAAACTGTTTTTT.

This chain connects TRBV18 to TRBJ1-2, with TRBD1 matching 7 bases. Germline V CDR1 and CDR2: KGHSH, LQKENI. V shed 2 bases, J shed 6 bases, and the junction held 9 bases outside the gene matches. The CDR3 extends over 15 amino acids. The CDR3: CASSPGTDRVDGYTF. The CDR3 DNA reads TGTGCCAGCTCACCAGGCACTGACAGGGTAGATGGCTACACCTTC.

The chain uses TRBV5-8 and TRBJ1-5; 8 positions agree with TRBD1. V dropped 0 bases and J dropped 1; count of bases not matched to a gene: 3. The CDR3 covers 16 residues. Germline V lookup: CDR1 SGHTS, CDR2 YDEGEE. Written as DNA, the CDR3 is TGTGCCAGCAGCTTGGGATGGACAGGGAGCAATCAGCCCCAGCATTTT. Its protein is CASSLGWTGSNQPQHF.

This chain links TRBV4-1 with TRBJ2-7; no clear D gene. The CDR3 covers 15 residues. Germline V lookup: CDR1 MGHRA, CDR2 YSYEKL. Trimming shortened V by 0 bases and J by 3 bases, and 12 bases separated the two germline ends. In DNA form, the CDR3 reads TGCGCCAGCAGCCAAGATCAAATAGGTCACTACGAGCAGTACTTC. Its protein product is CASSQDQIGHYEQYF.

The chain carries TRBV25-1 and TRBJ2-1; D is possibly TRBD2 (6 bases). The CDR3 has 15 amino acids. V was cut by 7 bases and J by 0 bases, with 13 bases left in between. Per germline, CDR1 MGHDK and CDR2 SYGVNS. The CDR3 protein is CASNVGGYSYNEQFF. In nucleotides, the CDR3 is TGTGCCAGCAATGTCGGGGGTTACTCCTACAATGAGCAGTTCTTC. Full variable domain (remainder filled in from reference TRBV25-1 and TRBJ2-1): EADIYQTPRYLVIGTGKKITLECSQTMGHDKMYWYQQDPGMELHLIHYSYGVNSTEKGDLSSESTVSRIRTEHFPLTLESARPSHTSQYLCASNVGGYSYNEQFFGPGTRLTVL.

V usage is TRBV9 and J usage is TRBJ2-7; 8 positions agree with TRBD2. This CDR3 is built from 17 residues. Germline trimming cut 0 bases from V and 5 bases from J; bases unmatched to any gene: 13. Germline V gives CDR1 SGDLS, CDR2 YYNGEE. The CDR3 coding sequence is TGTGCCAGCAGCGTAGGCTGGGGTAGCGGGACATCCAACGAGCAGTACTTC. Its translation: CASSVGWGSGTSNEQYF.

The table lists this clone with a count of one. This sequence joins TRBV4-1 and TRBJ2-2; 7 bases fit TRBD1. V trimming: 2 bases; J trimming: 4 bases; junction bases outside the gene matches: 4. The germline V gene encodes CDR1 MGHRA and CDR2 YSYEKL. The CDR3 contains 15 residues. CDR3 DNA: TGCGCCAGCAGCCAATCTGGGACAGCCACCGGGGAGCTGTTTTTT. Its translation: CASSQSGTATGELFF.

V and J are TRBV10-2 and TRBJ2-7, with D hard to call. Per germline, CDR1 WSHSY and CDR2 SAAADI. V lost 3 bases and J lost 0, with 0 bases in between. CDR3 size: 11 residues. CDR3 sequence (DNA): TGCGCCAGCAGTGACTCCTACGAGCAGTACTTC. This translates into CASSDSYEQYF.

Concerning this clone itself: The junction departs from the called germline gene at one end, perhaps through a read error. This chain joins TRBV5-6 and TRBJ1-2; D is perhaps TRBD1 (6 bases). Looked up from germline, CDR1 is SGHDT and CDR2 is YYEEEE. The CDR3 length is 14 residues. CDR3 coding DNA: TGTGCCAGCACCTTGGGGGACACCAGCTATGGCTACACCTTC. Residues: CASTLGDTSYGYTF.

This clone appeared a few times. The chain combines TRBV29-1 with TRBJ1-5, with 8 nucleotides matching TRBD1. The CDR3 runs 13 residues. With V trimmed by 7 bases and J by 9 bases, 11 bases remained unmatched. The germline gives CDR1 SQVTM, CDR2 ANQGSEA. The CDR3 reads CSASDRVVGPQHF. The CDR3 DNA is TGCAGCGCCTCGGACAGGGTCGTAGGGCCCCAGCATTTT.

The rearrangement joins TRBV10-1 to TRBJ2-1, with D unclear. The CDR3 runs to 13 residues. Looked up from germline, CDR1 is WNHNN and CDR2 is SYGVQD (reference sequence). Trimming took 2 bases from V and 9 from J, leaving 11 bases between them. The CDR3 is CASSELTVGEQFF. The CDR3 DNA reads TGCGCCAGCAGTGAGCTGACGGTCGGTGAGCAGTTCTTC.

The rearrangement uses TRBV27 and TRBJ2-2; D possibly corresponds to TRBD1 (6 bases). The germline V gene has CDR1 MNHEY and CDR2 SMNVEV (reference sequence). Between the trimmed V and J ends, which lost 2 bases and 5 bases, there was a span of 12 bases. The CDR3 spans 15 residues. The CDR3 region has the DNA TGTGCCAGCAGTTTAGGTTGGGGGCAAACCGGGGAGCTGTTTTTT. Its protein product is CASSLGWGQTGELFF.

Worth noting for this clone: The junction differs from germline at one of its ends, possibly a read error. The gene calls are TRBV7-7 and TRBJ2-5; TRBD1 aligns across 12 bases. Germline V gene sequence: CDR1 SSHAT, CDR2 FNYEAQ (reference sequence). The CDR3 loop spans 16 amino acids. CDR3 nucleotide sequence: TGTGCTAGCAGCTCGGGCCGGGACAGGGGGCGCGAGACCCAGTACTTC. Protein: CASSSGRDRGRETQYF. The variable domain in full, completed from reference TRBV7-7 and TRBJ2-5, reads GAGVSQSPRYKVTKRGQDVTLRCDPISSHATLYWYQQALGQGPEFLTYFNYEAQPDKSGLPSDRFSAERPEGSISTLTIQRTEQRDSAMYRCASSSGRDRGRETQYFGPGTRLLVL.

The chain couples TRBV30 to TRBJ1-4; D gene ambiguous. Germline V CDR1 and CDR2: GTSNPN, SVGIG (reference sequence). CDR3 length: 13 residues. As DNA, the CDR3 is TGTGCTTCCGGAACCAGGTTGGGGGAAAAACTGTTTTTT. Its protein is CASGTRLGEKLFF.

The V call is TRBV19, the J call TRBJ1-2; D is unresolved. CDR1 is LNHDA and CDR2 is SQIVND in the germline V gene (reference sequence). This CDR3 has 14 amino acids. Trimming took 7 bases from V and 4 from J, leaving 16 bases between them. In DNA form, the CDR3 reads TGTGCCAGTAAGGACTCGCGCCACCCCTATGGCTACACCTTC. Its protein product is CASKDSRHPYGYTF.

This clone was picked up a small number of times. This chain uses TRBV7-9 with TRBJ1-4; D is undetermined. Germline V gene sequence: CDR1 SEHNR, CDR2 FQNEAQ (reference sequence). The CDR3 length is 12 residues. Trimming took 5 bases from V and 5 from J, leaving 6 bases between them. CDR3 residues: CASSLGNEKLFF. The DNA for the CDR3 is TGTGCCAGCAGCCTAGGGAATGAAAAACTGTTTTTT.

The chain has TRBV6-4 and TRBJ2-3; 16 bases agree with TRBD2. V lost 0 bases, J lost 2 bases, and 14 bases stayed unmatched. The CDR3 loop spans 22 amino acids. Germline V gene sequence: CDR1 MRHNA, CDR2 SNTAGT. For the CDR3, the DNA is TGTGCCAGCAGTGACTCACCTGGGGGACTAGCGGGAGGGTCCCCCGACACAGATACGCAGTATTTT. It codes for CASSDSPGGLAGGSPDTDTQYF.

V gene TRBV2 combines with J gene TRBJ2-7; 10 positions agree with TRBD1. Germline CDR1 reads SNHLY; CDR2 reads FYNNEI. Germline trimming cut 6 bases from V and 2 bases from J; bases unmatched to any gene: 4. This CDR3 has 14 amino acids. CDR3 bases: TGTGCCAGCAGCCTAGGACAGGGGGCCTACGAGCAGTACTTC. Amino acid sequence: CASSLGQGAYEQYF.

The rearrangement joins TRBV5-4 to TRBJ2-5; D could derive from TRBD1 or TRBD2 (5 bases each). The V end was cut by 1 base, the J end by 1 base, with 8 bases between. Germline V lookup: CDR1 SGHNT, CDR2 YYREEE (reference sequence). The CDR3 has 14 residues. CDR3 residues: CASSLLGTQETQYF. CDR3 DNA sequence: TGTGCCAGCAGCTTGTTGGGGACCCAAGAGACCCAGTACTTC.

CDR3 nucleotides: TGTGCCAGCAGCCAAGACGTGCTAGCGGGAGGGCCGGGAGATACGCAGTATTTT. Translated: CASSQDVLAGGPGDTQYF. The chain couples TRBV4-2 to TRBJ2-3; 12 nucleotides line up with TRBD2. Germline CDR1 reads LGHNA; CDR2 reads YNFKEQ. The CDR3 has 18 amino acids. The V segment lost 0 bases and the J segment 5 bases; nucleotides outside the gene matches: 9.

The gene calls are TRBV9 and TRBJ2-2; TRBD2 matches 12 bases. The germline V gene encodes CDR1 SGDLS and CDR2 YYNGEE. The CDR3 spans 16 residues. Unmatched junction bases numbered 8, after V lost 4 bases and J lost 7 bases. Here the CDR3 DNA reads TGTGCCAGCAGCCCCAGGACTAGCGGGGAGGGCGGGGAGCTGTTTTTT. It is translated as CASSPRTSGEGGELFF.

This clone was found once. The chain employs TRBV29-1 and TRBJ2-5; no firm D call. The germline V gene has CDR1 SQVTM and CDR2 ANQGSEA. The CDR3 is 14 amino acids. V lost 3 bases and J lost 5, with 16 bases in between. The CDR3 reads CSVERPWGGETQYF. The CDR3 DNA follows: TGCAGCGTTGAGAGACCCTGGGGTGGGGAGACCCAGTACTTC.

The chain carries TRBV11-2 and TRBJ1-4; D is undetermined. The germline V and J ends were trimmed by 6 bases and 5 bases, with 13 bases remaining between them. The CDR3 extends over 14 amino acids. Germline lookup yields CDR1 SGHAT and CDR2 FQNNGV. This CDR3 is CASSSLRSNEKLFF. The CDR3, as DNA: TGTGCCAGCAGTTCGCTCCGGAGCAATGAAAAACTGTTTTTT.